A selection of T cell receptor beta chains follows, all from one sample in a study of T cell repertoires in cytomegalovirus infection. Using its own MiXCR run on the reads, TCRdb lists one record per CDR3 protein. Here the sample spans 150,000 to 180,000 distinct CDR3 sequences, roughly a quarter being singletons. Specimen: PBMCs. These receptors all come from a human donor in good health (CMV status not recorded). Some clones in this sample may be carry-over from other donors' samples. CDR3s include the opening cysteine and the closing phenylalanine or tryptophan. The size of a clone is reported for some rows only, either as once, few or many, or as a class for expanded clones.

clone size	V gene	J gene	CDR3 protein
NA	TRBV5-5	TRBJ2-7	CASSSSPRAGEQYF
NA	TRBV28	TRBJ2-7	CASTGQSYEQYF
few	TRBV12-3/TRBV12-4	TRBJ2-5	CASNRDLTQETQYF
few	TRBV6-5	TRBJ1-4	CASSYGTYEKLFF
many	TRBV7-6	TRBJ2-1	CASSLAGLAGASYNEQFF
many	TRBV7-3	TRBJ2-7	CASSRTSGMDEQYF
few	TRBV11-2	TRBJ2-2	CASSVGGGELFF
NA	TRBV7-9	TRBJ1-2	CASSLGQGGGYTF
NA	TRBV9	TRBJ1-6	CASSAPPGRDNSPLHF
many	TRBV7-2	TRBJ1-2	CASSLARETKNGYTF
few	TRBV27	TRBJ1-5	CASSGDRNQPQHF
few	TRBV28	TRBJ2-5	CASSLGPGLGQETQYF
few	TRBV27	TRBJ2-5	CASSASQGPQETQYF
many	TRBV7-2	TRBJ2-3	CASSERDYSDTQYF
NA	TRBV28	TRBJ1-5	CASSWDRLDQPQHF
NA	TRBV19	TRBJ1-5	CASSMPVGDGKQPQHF
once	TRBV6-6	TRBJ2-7	CASSYGGGEQYF
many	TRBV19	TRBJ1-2	CASSIDDSSYYGYTF
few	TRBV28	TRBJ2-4	CASKRGLAKNIQYF
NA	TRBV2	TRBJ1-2	CAPSRGYGYTF
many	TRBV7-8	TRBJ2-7	CASSPTSGPYEQYF
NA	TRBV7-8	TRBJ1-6	CAGSSGQGVSPLHF
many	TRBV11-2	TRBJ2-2	CASSLSHEGAGELFF
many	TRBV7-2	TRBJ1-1	CASTLSTNTEAFF
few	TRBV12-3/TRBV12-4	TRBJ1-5	CASSALGQPQHF
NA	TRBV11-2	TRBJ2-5	CASSWVDRSETQYF
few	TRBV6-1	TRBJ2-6	CASSRRGLSGANVLTF
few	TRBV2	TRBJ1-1	CASSVKGTEAFF
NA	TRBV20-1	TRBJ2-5	CSAREDGGPYQETQYF
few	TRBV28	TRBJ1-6	CASRDTGGRTPPLHF
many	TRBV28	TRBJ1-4	CASSFQGSNEKLFF
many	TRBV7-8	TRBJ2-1	CASSFDRGNEQFF
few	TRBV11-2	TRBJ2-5	CASSIGGETQYF
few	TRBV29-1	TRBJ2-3	CSVRRASEADTQYF
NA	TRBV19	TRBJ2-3	CASRMGLAEITDTQYF
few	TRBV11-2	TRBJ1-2	CASSMDRGVDGYTF
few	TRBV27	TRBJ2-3	CASNGRRRTDTQYF
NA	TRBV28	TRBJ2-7	CASSYGGTLYEQYF
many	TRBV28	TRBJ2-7	CASSLAPSYEQYF
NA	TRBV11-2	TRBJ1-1	CASSLDPTVNTEAFF